The 28 T cell receptor beta chains given below trace back to one sample, sequenced in a study of metastatic and nonmetastatic thyroid tumors (dated by TCRdb to the early 2020s). Receptor libraries were prepared by PCR. Sequencing was performed on an Illumina HiSeq 4000. The public sequencing data were trimmed at Q25 with fastp and processed into clonotypes with MiXCR by TCRdb, which kept only in-frame beta chains. Present in this sample are tens of thousands of clones, over 25% of which were seen just once. The top ten clonotypes cover more than 9% of the sample. None of the patients had been given any treatment before thyroid surgery. Sequenced sample: blood. These TCRs come from a male donor with papillary thyroid cancer or a benign thyroid nodule (not recorded which). Some clones in this sample may be carry-over from other donors' samples.

This clone has at least ten counts. The chain joins TRBV3-1 to TRBJ2-1; 7 positions agree with TRBD2. Germline CDR1 reads LGHDT; CDR2 reads YNNKEL (reference sequence). The V segment lost 4 bases and the J segment 8 bases; nucleotides outside the gene matches: 17. The CDR3 covers 17 residues. The CDR3 region has the DNA TGTGCCAGCAGCCCGATCCTTGGTAGCGGGCCGCTCGATGAGCAGTTCTTC. It translates to CASSPILGSGPLDEQFF.

This clone appeared many times. This rearrangement joins TRBV28 to TRBJ1-5; TRBD1 matches 7 bases. The trim removed 10 bases at V and 4 bases at J, leaving 7 bases unmatched. The CDR3 runs 13 residues. Germline V gene lookup returns CDR1 MDHEN and CDR2 SYDVKM. The CDR3 nucleotides are TGTGCCACCCGACAGGGCCAGAATCAGCCCCAGCATTTT. Residues: CATRQGQNQPQHF.

This clone was recorded at least ten times. The chain joins TRBV18 to TRBJ2-2; D is uncertain. The CDR3 covers 14 residues. V was trimmed by 3 bases and J by 1 base, leaving 6 bases between them. Germline lookup yields CDR1 KGHSH and CDR2 LQKENI. The CDR3 DNA follows: TGTGCCAGCTCACCGGACGGGAACACCGGGGAGCTGTTTTTT. Protein: CASSPDGNTGELFF.

The rearrangement joins TRBV10-3 to TRBJ2-5; D is ambiguous. Germline V gene sequence: CDR1 ENHRY, CDR2 SYGVKD. This CDR3 is built from 16 residues. The CDR3 DNA follows: TGTGCTATCTCTAGTAGAATCGGTGGGTACCAAGAGACCCAGTACTTC. Protein product: CAISSRIGGYQETQYF.

This clone has a count of ten or more. CDR3 nucleotides: TGCAGCGTTCCGGGACAGGGGGCCTACGAGCAGTACTTC. This encodes CSVPGQGAYEQYF. The V gene is TRBV29-1, the J gene TRBJ2-7; 11 bases are shared with TRBD1. This CDR3 has 13 residues. V lost 5 bases and J lost 2; bases outside the gene matches: 2. Germline-derived CDR1 and CDR2 are SQVTM and ANQGSEA.

This clone was seen many times. The V and J genes are TRBV29-1 and TRBJ2-1; D is perhaps TRBD1 (6 bases). Trimming stripped 2 bases from V and 5 bases from J, with 10 bases between. CDR3 size: 13 residues. CDR1 and CDR2 (germline): SQVTM, ANQGSEA. CDR3 DNA: TGCAGCGTTGAATTCCGACAGGACAATGAGCAGTTCTTC. Translating gives CSVEFRQDNEQFF.

Of note for this clone: Because it lacks the conserved phenylalanine or tryptophan at the end, this CDR3 is likely a read error. This chain joins TRBV7-9 and TRBJ1-1; D might be TRBD1 (5 bases). Germline loops: CDR1 SEHNR, CDR2 FQNEAQ (reference sequence). Trimming cost V 6 bases and J 4 bases, with 15 bases left between them. The CDR3 consists of 14 residues. The CDR3 sequence is CASRLAGLITEAFS. The CDR3 nucleotides are TGTGCCAGCAGACTTGCAGGGTTGATCACTGAAGCTTTCTCT.

The chain couples TRBV28 to TRBJ2-7; D not certain. Looked up from germline, CDR1 is MDHEN and CDR2 is SYDVKM. The CDR3 consists of 14 residues. V was clipped by 10 bases and J by 2 bases, with 18 bases between them. CDR3 coding DNA: TGTGCCACCTCAGGCAGACCCGCAACCTACGAGCAGTACTTC. The encoded protein is CATSGRPATYEQYF. The full variable domain, with the rest looked up from reference TRBV28 and TRBJ2-7, is DVKVTQSSRYLVKRTGEKVFLECVQDMDHENMFWYRQDPGLGLRLIYFSYDVKMKEKGDIPEGYSVSREKKERFSLILESASTNQTSMYLCATSGRPATYEQYFGPGTRLTVT.

This clone occurred many times. This chain uses TRBV2 with TRBJ2-5; maybe TRBD2 (5 bases). V was shortened by 8 bases and J by 2 bases, with 12 bases between the two germline ends. The CDR3 is made up of 13 amino acids. Germline values: CDR1 SNHLY, CDR2 FYNNEI. This CDR3 is CASLGSRQETQYF. As DNA, the CDR3 is TGTGCCAGCTTAGGGAGCCGGCAAGAGACCCAGTACTTC.

This clone has ten or more counts. The CDR3 protein is CASSLSSVGEAFF. The DNA of the CDR3 is TGTGCCAGCAGCTTAAGTTCCGTCGGTGAAGCTTTCTTT. The chain has TRBV7-2 and TRBJ1-1; no firm D call. Germline V gene lookup returns CDR1 SGHTA and CDR2 FQGNSA. The V and J ends lost 2 bases and 7 bases respectively, with 11 bases between them. The CDR3 extends over 13 amino acids.

Ten or more counts support this clone. V and J are TRBV12-3 or TRBV12-4 and TRBJ1-2; 7 bases match TRBD1. J gave up 4 bases and V 3 bases, and 2 bases lay outside the gene matches. CDR3 length: 13 residues. The CDR3 protein is CASSFEGAYGYTF. In nucleotides, the CDR3 is TGTGCCAGCAGTTTTGAGGGGGCCTATGGCTACACCTTC.

This clone was seen many times. This chain uses TRBV19 with TRBJ2-5; D might be TRBD1 (7 bases). The V gene's germline CDR1 is LNHDA and CDR2 SQIVND (reference sequence). The length of the CDR3 is 16 residues. Trimming removed 5 bases at V and 9 bases at J, with 25 bases between. The CDR3 region has the DNA TGTGCCAGTAGTCCACAAGAGGAGACAGGGAGGAGTTCCCAGTACTTC. This sequence encodes CASSPQEETGRSSQYF.

This clone has a count of ten or more. Given a much more abundant clone one base away, this may be a read error. Other DNA sequences in the sample encode the same CDR3. The rearrangement links TRBV28 to TRBJ1-6; TRBD1 aligns across 8 bases. CDR1 and CDR2 (germline): MDHEN, SYDVKM. The CDR3 covers 15 residues. CDR3 DNA: TGCGCCAGCAGTTCTGGACAGGGTGAGGATTCACCCCTCCACTTT. It translates to CASSSGQGEDSPLHF.

The sample holds many counts of this clone. The chain couples TRBV7-3 to TRBJ2-3, with D perhaps matching TRBD1 (6 bases). Trimming pared 5 bases from V and 2 bases from J, leaving 11 bases between. Per the germline V gene, CDR1 is SGHTA and CDR2 is FQGTGA. The CDR3 has 14 residues. The CDR3 sequence: CASSQGLPTDTQYF. CDR3 nucleotide sequence: TGTGCCAGCAGCCAGGGGTTACCCACAGATACGCAGTATTTT.

Many counts were recorded for this clone. The CDR3 does not close with the conserved phenylalanine or tryptophan, likely indicating a read error. The rearrangement links TRBV19 to TRBJ1-5; D not resolved. CDR1 is LNHDA and CDR2 is SQIVND in the germline V gene (reference sequence). CDR3 length: 12 residues. V was pared by 5 bases and J by 8 bases, with 10 bases between. CDR3 DNA: TGTGCCAGTAGTCCCAGCCGGGAGCCCCAGCATTCT. This codes for CASSPSREPQHS.

On this clone itself: At one of its ends the junction is not consistent with the germline gene, which may arise from a read error. DNA for the CDR3: TGCAGTGCTAGAGAATGGGGCGGGTCCGGGATGAACTATGGGTACACCTTC. Translated: CSAREWGGSGMNYGYTF. The V gene is TRBV20-1, the J gene TRBJ1-2; perhaps TRBD1 as D (5 bases). Germline V gives CDR1 DFQATT, CDR2 SNEGSKA (reference sequence). This CDR3 is built from 17 residues.

This clone was detected many times. The chain recombines TRBV10-2 with TRBJ2-3; TRBD2 matches at 13 bases. V was clipped by 6 bases and J by 0 bases; unmatched bases: 6. The CDR3 is made up of 17 amino acids. Germline V gene lookup returns CDR1 WSHSY and CDR2 SAAADI. The DNA for the CDR3 is TGCGCCAGCAGAGGACTAGCGGGGGCCTCTAGCACAGATACGCAGTATTTT. Translated: CASRGLAGASSTDTQYF.

This clone has a count of ten or more. Different DNA sequences within this sample yield the same CDR3. The chain couples TRBV7-3 to TRBJ2-2; 8 bases fit TRBD1. From germline, CDR1 is SGHTA and CDR2 FQGTGA. V shed 5 bases, J shed 8 bases, and the junction held 7 bases outside the gene matches. This CDR3 has 14 amino acids. Here the CDR3 reads CASSPRQGSGELFF. For the CDR3, the DNA is TGTGCCAGCAGCCCTCGACAGGGGTCGGGGGAGCTGTTTTTT.

This chain uses TRBV3-1 with TRBJ2-7; TRBD1 matches 7 bases. The CDR3 sequence is 14 residues long. The ends lost 4 bases at V and 2 bases at J; junction bases unmatched: 5. Germline assignment: CDR1 LGHDT and CDR2 YNNKEL (reference sequence). In nucleotides, the CDR3 is TGTGCCAGCAGCCGACAGGGACAAGCCTACGAGCAGTACTTC. Protein product: CASSRQGQAYEQYF.

CDR3 DNA: TGCGCCAGCAGCTTGGGGGACCCCGGGACAGGGGGTTCCTACGAGCAGTACTTC. Translation: CASSLGDPGTGGSYEQYF. J is TRBJ2-7 and V is TRBV5-1; 11 bases map to TRBD1. Losses at the gene ends were 0 bases for V and 1 base for J; bases not matched to a gene: 9. Germline CDR1 reads SGHRS; CDR2 reads YFSETQ. The CDR3 sequence is 18 residues long.

The chain links TRBV5-8 to TRBJ1-2, with a tentative D call TRBD1 (5 bases). With 4 bases removed from V and 4 bases from J, the gap between germline ends came to 11 bases. CDR3 length equals 13 residues. Germline V gene sequence: CDR1 SGHTS, CDR2 YDEGEE. CDR3 nucleotides: TGTGCCAGCAGCCTGGAGGGACGCTATGGCTACACCTTC. Translation gives CASSLEGRYGYTF. The full variable domain, rest sourced from reference TRBV5-8 and TRBJ1-2, is EAGVTQSPTHLIKTRGQQATLRCSPISGHTSVYWYQQALGLGLQFLLWYDEGEERNRGNFPPRFSGRQFPNYSSELNVNALELEDSALYLCASSLEGRYGYTFGSGTRLTVV.

V is TRBV28 and J is TRBJ2-2, with 8 positions matching TRBD1. The CDR3 is 14 amino acids. Germline-derived CDR1 and CDR2 are MDHEN and SYDVKM. V trimming: 6 bases; J trimming: 6 bases; junction bases outside the gene matches: 6. The CDR3 DNA reads as TGTGCCAGCAGACGGACAGGGATACCCGGGGAGCTGTTTTTT. Protein product: CASRRTGIPGELFF.

This chain uses TRBV4-1 with TRBJ2-7; maybe TRBD2 (5 bases). Per germline, CDR1 MGHRA and CDR2 YSYEKL. V lost 0 bases to trimming and J lost 4 bases, with 19 bases between them. The CDR3 consists of 17 residues. The CDR3 loop reads CASSQEAVRVAGYEQYF. As DNA, the CDR3 is TGCGCCAGCAGCCAAGAGGCGGTGCGGGTAGCTGGTTACGAGCAGTACTTC.

This clone appeared many times. Written as DNA, the CDR3 is TGTGCCAGCAGGCCAGGCCCTGGGGCTTCGCCTCGCGGGGAGCTGTTTTTT. This encodes CASRPGPGASPRGELFF. The chain combines TRBV7-9 with TRBJ2-2; D may be TRBD1 (5 bases). The V gene's germline CDR1 is SEHNR and CDR2 FQNEAQ (reference sequence). The CDR3 totals 17 residues. The germline V and J ends were trimmed by 6 bases and 7 bases, with 24 bases remaining between them.

This sequence joins TRBV20-1 and TRBJ1-6; a possible D gene is TRBD1 (6 bases). CDR1 is DFQATT and CDR2 is SNEGSKA in the germline V gene (reference sequence). The V end was cut by 2 bases, the J end by 10 bases, with 15 bases between. This CDR3 is built from 14 residues. CDR3 sequence (DNA): TGCAGTGCTAGATATTGGTACAGGGACTCACCCCTCCACTTT. As protein: CSARYWYRDSPLHF.

Concerning this clone itself: A junction boundary mismatches the germline segment, possibly from a read error. V gene TRBV6-1 combines with J gene TRBJ2-1; no firm D call. The CDR3 is 13 amino acids. The germline CDR1 and CDR2 sequences are MNHNS and SASEGT. In DNA, the CDR3 is TGTGCAAGCAAGGGTACTATGATGAATGAGCAGTTCTTC. Translated: CASKGTMMNEQFF.

The genes are TRBV11-3 and TRBJ2-3; weak D call: TRBD2 (6 bases). Trimming pared 5 bases from V and 1 base from J, leaving 10 bases between. Germline V gene sequence: CDR1 SGHNT, CDR2 YENEEA. The CDR3 totals 14 residues. This chain's CDR3 is CASSEAGGTDTQYF. Written as DNA, the CDR3 is TGTGCCAGCAGCGAAGCGGGTGGCACAGATACGCAGTATTTT.

The CDR3 nucleotides are TGTGCCAGCAGCCCCCGCACAGTGACGGGGGTGGAGACCCAGTACTTC. It codes for CASSPRTVTGVETQYF. The gene calls are TRBV7-3 and TRBJ2-5; TRBD2 is a possible D gene (6 bases). The CDR3 covers 16 residues. Trimming cost V 5 bases and J 5 bases, with 21 bases left between them. From germline, CDR1 is SGHTA and CDR2 FQGTGA.